The 10 T cell receptor beta chains given below trace back to one sample, sequenced in a study of preoperative IRX-2 immunotherapy in early breast cancer. The treatment: preoperative locoregional IRX-2 cytokine immunotherapy. Sequencing used immunoSEQ multiplex PCR; TCRdb keeps in-frame clones, though not all of them. The sample holds tens of thousands of clones, 75% to 85% seen once. The sequenced sample was lymph node tissue, obtained after IRX-2 immunotherapy. The origin of the receptors is a human donor with breast cancer.

This clone was seen only a few times. The J gene is TRBJ2-1, the V gene TRBV15, with D perhaps TRBD2 (5 bases). The V gene's germline CDR1 is LNHNV and CDR2 YYDKDF (reference sequence). This CDR3 is 14 amino acids long. With 0 bases removed from V and 6 bases from J, the gap between germline ends came to 9 bases. Written as DNA, the CDR3 is TGTGCCACCAGCAGAGAGAGGGCCTCCAATGAGCAGTTCTTC. Its translation: CATSRERASNEQFF.

This chain uses TRBV18 with TRBJ2-1; perhaps TRBD2 as D (7 bases). The CDR3 is 16 amino acids. Germline assignment: CDR1 KGHSH and CDR2 LQKENI. V was cut by 2 bases and J by 3 bases, with 14 bases left in between. The CDR3 nucleotides are TGTGCCAGCTCACCAATACGGGGGGCACGCTACAATGAGCAGTTCTTC. Its protein is CASSPIRGARYNEQFF. The full variable domain, with the rest looked up from reference TRBV18 and TRBJ2-1, is NAGVMQNPRHLVRRRGQEARLRCSPMKGHSHVYWYRQLPEEGLKFMVYLQKENIIDESGMPKERFSAEFPKEGPSILRIQQVVRGDSAAYFCASSPIRGARYNEQFFGPGTRLTVL.

The V and J genes are TRBV30 and TRBJ2-7; D not resolved. This CDR3 region has 12 residues. V was pared by 0 bases and J by 10 bases, with 13 bases between. Germline V gene lookup returns CDR1 GTSNPN and CDR2 SVGIG (reference sequence). CDR3 nucleotides: TGTGCCTGGAGTGTATCCCGTCTTTTTCAGTACTTC. It translates to CAWSVSRLFQYF.

The chain combines TRBV14 with TRBJ2-1; no reliable D call. Trimming left V 5 bases short and J 7 bases short, with 15 bases between. CDR3 length equals 14 residues. The V gene's germline CDR1 is SGHDN and CDR2 FVKESK. The CDR3 loop reads CASSMGYARNEQFF. CDR3 sequence (DNA): TGTGCCAGCAGCATGGGCTACGCTCGGAATGAGCAGTTCTTC. Full variable domain (remainder filled in from reference TRBV14 and TRBJ2-1): EAGVTQFPSHSVIEKGQTVTLRCDPISGHDNLYWYRRVMGKEIKFLLHFVKESKQDESGMPNNRFLAERTGGTYSTLKVQPAELEDSGVYFCASSMGYARNEQFFGPGTRLTVL.

The chain has TRBV5-1 and TRBJ2-1; perhaps TRBD2 as D (6 bases). The CDR3 runs to 18 residues. The V end was cut by 1 base, the J end by 4 bases, with 21 bases between. Germline CDR1 reads SGHRS; CDR2 reads YFSETQ. The DNA of the CDR3 is TGCGCCAGCAGCTTGCCACGAGGGGCGGGGCAACTTTACAATGAGCAGTTCTTC. Its protein product is CASSLPRGAGQLYNEQFF.

The rearrangement uses TRBV6-8 and TRBJ2-1; TRBD1 matches at 8 bases. The V and J ends lost 4 bases and 9 bases, in that order; junction bases with no gene match: 11. Per the germline V gene, CDR1 is MNHGY and CDR2 is SAAAGT. There are 15 residues in the CDR3. CDR3 DNA sequence: TGTGCCAGCAGTTTATGGGGGGACAGGTCGGGTGAGCAGTTCTTC. This sequence encodes CASSLWGDRSGEQFF.

The chain carries TRBV29-1 and TRBJ2-7; D is perhaps TRBD1 or TRBD2 (5 bases each). Trimming took 5 bases from V and 0 from J, leaving 14 bases between them. This CDR3 has 14 residues. Germline V lookup: CDR1 SQVTM, CDR2 ANQGSEA. CDR3 sequence: CSVSPGPNSYEQYF. The CDR3 DNA is TGCAGCGTTTCACCGGGACCGAACTCCTACGAGCAGTACTTC.

The sample holds a few counts of this clone. The genes are TRBV6-8 and TRBJ2-5; D is possibly TRBD1 (6 bases). The V gene's germline CDR1 is MNHGY and CDR2 SAAAGT. Trimming left V 8 bases short and J 8 bases short, with 21 bases between. The CDR3 length is 14 residues. The CDR3 loop reads CASGLGAGKRTQYF. The DNA of the CDR3 is TGTGCCAGCGGTCTGGGGGCGGGTAAGAGAACCCAGTACTTC.

This rearrangement joins TRBV11-3 to TRBJ2-6, with D unclear. CDR1 is SGHNT and CDR2 is YENEEA in the germline V gene. Trimming stripped 3 bases from V and 5 bases from J, with 23 bases between. The CDR3 has 19 amino acids. The CDR3 region has the DNA TGTGCCAGCAGCTTGGAATTTGAAATCTCACAAAGTCGGGCCAACGTCCTGACTTTC. Translating gives CASSLEFEISQSRANVLTF.

The rearrangement links TRBV5-1 to TRBJ2-3; D remains unclear. This CDR3 comprises 14 residues. The germline V gene has CDR1 SGHRS and CDR2 YFSETQ. Trimming pared 5 bases from V and 0 bases from J, leaving 10 bases between. CDR3 nucleotides: TGCGCCAGCAGGCTGAGAGCTAGCACAGATACGCAGTATTTT. Residues: CASRLRASTDTQYF.